Listed below are T cell receptor beta chains from one sample, sequenced in a study of blood T cell repertoires in COVID-19. Method: immunoSEQ multiplex PCR; TCRdb's copy keeps in-frame clones and lacks some. The sample lists over 25,000 clones; 85% were seen once. The sequencing sample was made of peripheral blood. The receptors originated from a human donor in a cohort sampled during active COVID-19. The CDR3 runs from the conserved cysteine through the conserved F or W. A D gene is named only where the DNA matches it firmly. Some rows have no size entry. The others give once, few or many, or a class for an expanded clone.

clone size: once; J gene: TRBJ1-2; D gene: NA; V gene: TRBV5-1; CDR3 protein: CASSLGQSNYGYTF; CDR3 DNA: TGCGCCAGCAGCTTGGGACAGTCTAACTATGGCTACACCTTC
clone size: NA; J gene: TRBJ2-7; D gene: NA; V gene: TRBV7-3; CDR3 protein: CASSLAGSYEQYF; CDR3 DNA: TGTGCCAGCAGCTTAGCGGGATCCTACGAGCAGTACTTC
clone size: NA; J gene: TRBJ2-3; D gene: NA; V gene: TRBV7-3; CDR3 protein: CASSRARTDTQYF; CDR3 DNA: TGTGCCAGCAGCCGAGCGCGTACAGATACGCAGTATTTT
clone size: once; J gene: TRBJ1-2; D gene: NA; V gene: TRBV5-6; CDR3 protein: CASSFSSNYGYTF; CDR3 DNA: TGTGCCAGCAGCTTTTCTAGCAACTATGGCTACACCTTC
clone size: NA; J gene: TRBJ2-7; D gene: NA; V gene: TRBV5-1; CDR3 protein: CASSLAAGAYEQYF; CDR3 DNA: TGCGCCAGCAGCTTGGCGGCAGGGGCCTACGAGCAGTACTTC
clone size: NA; J gene: TRBJ1-4; D gene: TRBD1; V gene: TRBV9; CDR3 protein: CASSEGGEEKLFF; CDR3 DNA: TGTGCCAGCAGCGAAGGGGGCGAGGAAAAACTGTTTTTT
clone size: once; J gene: TRBJ2-5; D gene: TRBD2; V gene: TRBV2; CDR3 protein: CASSAGLAGAQETQYF; CDR3 DNA: TGTGCCAGCAGCGCCGGACTAGCGGGGGCACAAGAGACCCAGTACTTC
clone size: NA; J gene: TRBJ2-3; D gene: TRBD1; V gene: TRBV29-1; CDR3 protein: CSVERQGVTDTQYF; CDR3 DNA: TGCAGCGTTGAGAGACAGGGTGTCACAGATACGCAGTATTTT
clone size: NA; J gene: TRBJ1-2; D gene: NA; V gene: TRBV28; CDR3 protein: CASTSGTSYGYTF; CDR3 DNA: TGTGCCAGCACTTCCGGGACTTCCTATGGCTACACCTTC
clone size: NA; J gene: TRBJ1-5; D gene: NA; V gene: TRBV30; CDR3 protein: CAWSPLIGGEQPQHF; CDR3 DNA: TGTGCCTGGAGTCCCCTTATTGGGGGCGAGCAGCCCCAGCATTTT
clone size: NA; J gene: TRBJ1-4; D gene: TRBD1; V gene: TRBV5-1; CDR3 protein: CASSFRDSRGTNEKLFF; CDR3 DNA: TGCGCCAGCAGCTTTAGGGACAGCAGAGGAACTAATGAAAAACTGTTTTTT
clone size: NA; J gene: TRBJ2-7; D gene: TRBD2; V gene: TRBV6-5; CDR3 protein: CASGQTSGGPYEQYF; CDR3 DNA: TGTGCCAGCGGGCAGACTAGCGGGGGTCCCTACGAGCAGTACTTC
clone size: NA; J gene: TRBJ1-3; D gene: NA; V gene: TRBV7-8; CDR3 protein: CASSPRGRSGNTIYF; CDR3 DNA: TGTGCCAGCAGCCCCCGCGGGCGCTCTGGAAACACCATATATTTT
clone size: NA; J gene: TRBJ1-2; D gene: TRBD1; V gene: TRBV6-5; CDR3 protein: CASSYDRVYGYTF; CDR3 DNA: TGTGCCAGCAGTTACGACAGGGTTTATGGCTACACCTTC
clone size: few; J gene: TRBJ1-5; D gene: NA; V gene: TRBV2; CDR3 protein: CASKDRHSSNQPQHF; CDR3 DNA: TGTGCCAGCAAGGACAGACATTCTAGCAATCAGCCCCAGCATTTT
clone size: large; J gene: TRBJ1-2; D gene: TRBD1; V gene: TRBV28; CDR3 protein: CASSSHTEGANRYGYTF; CDR3 DNA: TGTGCCAGCAGTTCCCACACTGAGGGGGCCAACCGCTATGGCTACACCTTC
clone size: NA; J gene: TRBJ2-1; D gene: NA; V gene: TRBV7-3; CDR3 protein: CASSLTQGNEQFF; CDR3 DNA: TGTGCCAGCAGCTTAACGCAGGGCAATGAGCAGTTCTTC
clone size: NA; J gene: TRBJ2-7; D gene: TRBD2; V gene: TRBV7-9; CDR3 protein: CASSLWTSGGAYEQYF; CDR3 DNA: TGTGCCAGCAGCCTCTGGACTAGCGGGGGAGCCTACGAGCAGTACTTC
clone size: NA; J gene: TRBJ1-5; D gene: NA; V gene: TRBV19; CDR3 protein: CASRQGRNQPQHF; CDR3 DNA: TGTGCCAGTAGACAGGGTCGGAATCAGCCCCAGCATTTT
clone size: NA; J gene: TRBJ1-3; D gene: NA; V gene: TRBV18; CDR3 protein: CASSPRDKPRGNTIYF; CDR3 DNA: TGTGCCAGCTCACCACGGGACAAACCTCGTGGAAACACCATATATTTT
clone size: NA; J gene: TRBJ2-7; D gene: TRBD1; V gene: TRBV11-1; CDR3 protein: CASSLVGTANYEQYF; CDR3 DNA: TGTGCCAGCAGCTTAGTAGGGACAGCCAACTACGAGCAGTACTTC
clone size: NA; J gene: TRBJ2-5; D gene: NA; V gene: TRBV7-9; CDR3 protein: CASSSLQTGEEETQYF; CDR3 DNA: TGTGCCAGCAGCTCGCTACAAACAGGGGAGGAAGAGACCCAGTACTTC
clone size: NA; J gene: TRBJ1-1; D gene: TRBD1; V gene: TRBV7-2; CDR3 protein: CASINRGDTEAFF; CDR3 DNA: TGTGCCAGCATCAACAGGGGAGACACTGAAGCTTTCTTT
clone size: NA; J gene: TRBJ1-1; D gene: NA; V gene: TRBV13; CDR3 protein: CASSLRNTEAFF; CDR3 DNA: TGTGCCAGCAGCTTGAGGAACACTGAAGCTTTCTTT
clone size: few; J gene: TRBJ1-5; D gene: NA; V gene: TRBV2; CDR3 protein: CASSGPRANQPQHF; CDR3 DNA: TGTGCCAGCAGTGGTCCCAGGGCCAATCAGCCCCAGCATTTT
clone size: NA; J gene: TRBJ2-3; D gene: NA; V gene: TRBV6-6; CDR3 protein: CASSYSPGTDTQYF; CDR3 DNA: TGTGCCAGCAGTTACTCCCCTGGCACAGATACGCAGTATTTT
clone size: NA; J gene: TRBJ1-5; D gene: NA; V gene: TRBV6-6; CDR3 protein: CASSPSHNQPQHF; CDR3 DNA: TGTGCCAGCAGCCCATCCCATAATCAGCCCCAGCATTTT
clone size: NA; J gene: TRBJ1-2; D gene: NA; V gene: TRBV28; CDR3 protein: CASSLSTALYGYTF; CDR3 DNA: TGTGCCAGCAGTTTATCAACAGCCCTCTATGGCTACACCTTC
clone size: NA; J gene: TRBJ1-2; D gene: NA; V gene: TRBV28; CDR3 protein: CASSLGVGGPYGYTF; CDR3 DNA: TGTGCCAGCAGTTTAGGGGTGGGGGGGCCGTATGGCTACACCTTC
clone size: NA; J gene: TRBJ2-7; D gene: NA; V gene: TRBV13; CDR3 protein: CASSPSWPTAYEQYF; CDR3 DNA: TGTGCCAGCAGCCCCAGTTGGCCCACCGCCTACGAGCAGTACTTC
clone size: NA; J gene: TRBJ1-2; D gene: NA; V gene: TRBV4-3; CDR3 protein: CASSQDWGVLNYGYTF; CDR3 DNA: TGCGCCAGCAGCCAAGATTGGGGGGTCTTGAACTATGGCTACACCTTC
clone size: NA; J gene: TRBJ2-7; D gene: NA; V gene: TRBV24-1; CDR3 protein: CATSDSAPAGTYEQYF; CDR3 DNA: TGTGCCACCAGTGATTCCGCGCCGGCAGGGACCTACGAGCAGTACTTC
clone size: once; J gene: TRBJ1-5; D gene: NA; V gene: TRBV4-2; CDR3 protein: CASSLAGQPQHF; CDR3 DNA: TGTGCCAGCAGCCTAGCCGGGCAGCCCCAGCATTTT
clone size: NA; J gene: TRBJ2-6; D gene: NA; V gene: TRBV11-2; CDR3 protein: CASSSGEANGANVLTF; CDR3 DNA: TGTGCCAGCAGCTCTGGTGAGGCAAATGGGGCCAACGTCCTGACTTTC
clone size: few; J gene: TRBJ1-5; D gene: TRBD1; V gene: TRBV15; CDR3 protein: CATSGTGSRQPQHF; CDR3 DNA: TGTGCCACCTCTGGGACAGGGAGTAGGCAGCCCCAGCATTTT
clone size: once; J gene: TRBJ1-1; D gene: TRBD1; V gene: TRBV5-1; CDR3 protein: CASSLADREIFGTEAFF; CDR3 DNA: TGCGCCAGCAGCTTGGCGGACAGGGAAATATTTGGCACTGAAGCTTTCTTT
clone size: NA; J gene: TRBJ1-1; D gene: NA; V gene: TRBV7-9; CDR3 protein: CASDMGNTEAFF; CDR3 DNA: TGTGCCAGCGACATGGGGAACACTGAAGCTTTCTTT
clone size: NA; J gene: TRBJ1-1; D gene: NA; V gene: TRBV7-9; CDR3 protein: CASSDRRVNTEAFF; CDR3 DNA: TGTGCCAGCAGCGACAGACGGGTGAACACTGAAGCTTTCTTT
clone size: NA; J gene: TRBJ1-4; D gene: NA; V gene: TRBV5-1; CDR3 protein: CASSLGENHEKLFF; CDR3 DNA: TGCGCCAGCAGCCTCGGAGAGAATCACGAAAAACTGTTTTTT
clone size: NA; J gene: TRBJ1-1; D gene: NA; V gene: TRBV19; CDR3 protein: CASSLSSGSEAFF; CDR3 DNA: TGTGCCAGTAGTCTCTCCTCGGGGAGTGAAGCTTTCTTT
clone size: NA; J gene: TRBJ1-6; D gene: NA; V gene: TRBV30; CDR3 protein: CAWGTPYNSPLHF; CDR3 DNA: TGTGCCTGGGGGACACCCTATAATTCACCCCTCCACTTT
clone size: few; J gene: TRBJ2-1; D gene: TRBD2; V gene: TRBV6-2/TRBV6-3; CDR3 protein: CASSYGGGGRNEQFF; CDR3 DNA: TGTGCCAGCAGTTACGGCGGGGGGGGTAGGAATGAGCAGTTCTTC
clone size: NA; J gene: TRBJ2-3; D gene: NA; V gene: TRBV14; CDR3 protein: CASSQERRRGAETQYF; CDR3 DNA: TGTGCCAGCAGCCAAGAACGGCGAAGGGGCGCAGAAACGCAGTATTTT
clone size: NA; J gene: TRBJ1-1; D gene: TRBD1; V gene: TRBV27; CDR3 protein: CASSHWTGPNTEAFF; CDR3 DNA: TGTGCCAGCAGTCATTGGACAGGACCGAACACTGAAGCTTTCTTT
clone size: NA; J gene: TRBJ1-1; D gene: NA; V gene: TRBV12-3/TRBV12-4; CDR3 protein: CASSFRGYTEAFF; CDR3 DNA: TGTGCCAGCAGTTTTAGGGGGTACACTGAAGCTTTCTTT
clone size: NA; J gene: TRBJ2-5; D gene: TRBD2; V gene: TRBV5-1; CDR3 protein: CASSRLRLAGGSETQYF; CDR3 DNA: TGCGCCAGCAGCCGACTCCGACTAGCGGGGGGGTCGGAGACCCAGTACTTC
clone size: NA; J gene: TRBJ2-2; D gene: NA; V gene: TRBV7-2; CDR3 protein: CASSGQALTGELFF; CDR3 DNA: TGTGCCAGCAGTGGGCAGGCATTAACCGGGGAGCTGTTTTTT
clone size: NA; J gene: TRBJ2-4; D gene: NA; V gene: TRBV19; CDR3 protein: CASRSPGLLAHIQYF; CDR3 DNA: TGTGCCAGTAGGTCACCGGGACTCCTGGCTCACATTCAGTACTTC
clone size: once; J gene: TRBJ1-4; D gene: TRBD1; V gene: TRBV7-2; CDR3 protein: CASSAGGEKLFF; CDR3 DNA: TGTGCCAGCTCGGCAGGGGGTGAAAAACTGTTTTTT
clone size: NA; J gene: TRBJ2-7; D gene: TRBD1; V gene: TRBV23-1; CDR3 protein: CASSQSSSGTGDYEQYF; CDR3 DNA: TGCGCCAGCAGTCAATCCTCATCCGGGACAGGGGACTACGAGCAGTACTTC
clone size: NA; J gene: TRBJ2-3; D gene: TRBD2; V gene: TRBV9; CDR3 protein: CASMGGGGLDTQYF; CDR3 DNA: TGTGCCAGCATGGGTGGCGGGGGACTGGATACGCAGTATTTT
clone size: NA; J gene: TRBJ2-1; D gene: NA; V gene: TRBV6-5; CDR3 protein: CASQGFSSYNEQFF; CDR3 DNA: TGTGCCAGCCAGGGCTTTAGCTCCTACAATGAGCAGTTCTTC
clone size: NA; J gene: TRBJ2-5; D gene: TRBD2; V gene: TRBV18; CDR3 protein: CASSQLAGGQETQYF; CDR3 DNA: TGTGCCAGCTCACAACTAGCGGGGGGGCAAGAGACCCAGTACTTC